The clone carrying this T cell receptor (beta chain) has more than one count but fewer than ten. Cohorts were determined from participant-reported clinical history. This sample was taken from a study of blood T cell repertoires in COVID-19. With 2 bases removed from V and 4 bases from J, the gap between germline ends came to 20 bases. The germline gives CDR1 LGHNT, CDR2 FRNRAP. CDR3 length: 17 amino acids. The repertoire was sequenced with immunoSEQ multiplex PCR; TCRdb's copy has only in-frame clones and lacks some. The sample records roughly 250,000 clones, about four fifths being singletons. The origin of this receptor is a woman between 40 and 50 years old who had been exposed to COVID-19. This chain joins TRBV12-5 and TRBJ1-1; D call uncertain. Material: PBMCs or T cells enriched from blood (not recorded which). The CDR3 DNA reads as TGTGCTAGTGGTTTGCCGGGGATTGGGGTTAATCCCACTGAAGCTTTCTTT. Translating it yields CASGLPGIGVNPTEAFF.